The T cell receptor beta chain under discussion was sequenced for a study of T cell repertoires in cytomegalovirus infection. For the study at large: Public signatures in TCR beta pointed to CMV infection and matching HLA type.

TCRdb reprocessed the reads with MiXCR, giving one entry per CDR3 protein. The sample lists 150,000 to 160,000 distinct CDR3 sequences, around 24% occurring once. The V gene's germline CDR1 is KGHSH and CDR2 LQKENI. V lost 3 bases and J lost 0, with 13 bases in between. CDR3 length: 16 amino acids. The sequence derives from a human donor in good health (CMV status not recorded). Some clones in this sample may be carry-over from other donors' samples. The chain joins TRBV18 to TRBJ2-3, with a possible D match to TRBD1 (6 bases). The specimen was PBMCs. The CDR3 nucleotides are TGTGCCAGCTCACCTCTCAGGGGCGGAAGCACAGATACGCAGTATTTT. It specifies CASSPLRGGSTDTQYF.